This T cell receptor beta chain is from a study of shared clonotypes between healthy human individuals. This clone was recorded once. Its antigen remains unknown. The protocol was immunoSEQ multiplex PCR, while the TCRdb copy is restricted to in-frame clones and leaves out a portion. The sample shows about 1.1 million clones, around 77% of them seen only once. Whole-study findings and limits: The study found about 5% of naive CD4 clonotypes shared across four donors. The expectation was that sequencing depth would affect clonotype sharing among donors.

The V gene lost 0 bases and the J gene lost 8 bases, with 7 bases spanning the gap. CDR3 length: 13 amino acids. The chain is built from TRBV23-1 and TRBJ2-2, with unresolved D. TRBV23-1 is filed as an ORF, its function uncertain. The TCR sequence derives from a man aged 18-30 years in good health. Some clones in this sample may be carry-over from other donors' samples. The material sequenced was memory CD4+ T cells from PBMCs. Specified subset: CD45RA-negative fraction. CDR3 amino acids: CASSQSLAGELFF. CDR3 DNA: TGCGCCAGCAGTCAATCCCTGGCAGGGGAGCTGTTTTTT.